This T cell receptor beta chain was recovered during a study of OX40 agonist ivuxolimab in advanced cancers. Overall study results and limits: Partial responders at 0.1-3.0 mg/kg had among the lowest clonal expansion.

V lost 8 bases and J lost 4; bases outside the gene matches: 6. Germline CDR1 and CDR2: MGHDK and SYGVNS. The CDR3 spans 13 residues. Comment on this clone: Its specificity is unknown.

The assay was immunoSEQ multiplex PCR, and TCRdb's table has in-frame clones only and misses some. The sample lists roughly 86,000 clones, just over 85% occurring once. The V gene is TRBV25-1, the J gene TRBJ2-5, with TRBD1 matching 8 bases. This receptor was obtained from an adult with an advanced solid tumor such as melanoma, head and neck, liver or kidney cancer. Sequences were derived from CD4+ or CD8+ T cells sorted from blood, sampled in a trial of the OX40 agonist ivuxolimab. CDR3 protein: CASLDRGGETQYF. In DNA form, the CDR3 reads TGTGCCAGCCTCGACAGGGGAGGAGAGACCCAGTACTTC.